The 31 T cell receptor beta chains below all came from one sample that was sequenced in a study of T cell changes during pregnancy in multiple sclerosis. Repertoires were generated with immunoSEQ multiplex PCR, while TCRdb's copy carries only in-frame clones and drops some. The repertoire holds 15,000 to 25,000 clones, around 90% seen once, with approximately 7% in the top ten. Sequencing was performed on CD8+ T cells from peripheral blood mononuclear cells, taken in the third trimester of pregnancy. Source of these receptors: a female donor in good health, enrolled as a control in a pregnancy study.

V usage is TRBV13 and J usage is TRBJ2-3, with D maybe TRBD2 (5 bases). Trimming took 5 bases from V and 2 from J, leaving 17 bases between them. CDR1 PRHDT and CDR2 FYEKMQ come from the germline V gene (reference sequence). The CDR3 runs to 16 residues. DNA for the CDR3: TGTGCCAGCAGCCCCCCTCTTTCGGAGGACACAGATACGCAGTATTTT. This translates into CASSPPLSEDTDTQYF.

V usage is TRBV29-1 and J usage is TRBJ2-7, with 9 bases matching TRBD1. The J segment lost 6 bases and the V segment lost 3 bases, leaving 3 bases of the junction unmatched. CDR3 length: 12 amino acids. The germline gives CDR1 SQVTM, CDR2 ANQGSEA. The CDR3 loop reads CSVDGQGIEQYF. In DNA, the CDR3 is TGCAGCGTTGACGGACAGGGGATCGAGCAGTACTTC.

The CDR3 DNA reads as TGTGCCAGCAGCGAACTAGCGGGAGGGCCTATTAACATTCAGTACTTC. The encoded protein is CASSELAGGPINIQYF. The chain joins TRBV7-9 to TRBJ2-4; 13 positions match TRBD2. The length of the CDR3 is 16 residues. CDR1 is SEHNR and CDR2 is FQNEAQ in the germline V gene (reference sequence). V lost 5 bases and J lost 7; bases outside the gene matches: 8. Full variable domain (missing parts from reference TRBV7-9 and TRBJ2-4): DTGVSQNPRHKITKRGQNVTFRCDPISEHNRLYWYRQTLGQGPEFLTYFQNEAQLEKSRLLSDRFSAERPKGSFSTLEIQRTEQGDSAMYLCASSELAGGPINIQYFGAGTRLSVL.

This chain links TRBV9 with TRBJ2-7; TRBD2 matches at 7 bases. This CDR3 is built from 15 residues. The junction had 4 bases not matched to a gene; V was cut back by 1 base and J by 0 bases. Germline CDR1 SGDLS, CDR2 YYNGEE. The CDR3 spells CASSVRGGSSYEQYF. CDR3 nucleotide sequence: TGTGCCAGCAGCGTACGGGGCGGGAGCTCCTACGAGCAGTACTTC.

This clone turned up a few times. V usage is TRBV27 and J usage is TRBJ2-1; no firm D call. Germline V CDR1 and CDR2: MNHEY, SMNVEV (reference sequence). The V gene lost 5 bases and the J gene lost 5 bases, with 7 bases spanning the gap. The CDR3 is made up of 12 amino acids. DNA for the CDR3: TGTGCCAGCAGTCCAGGAAACAATGAGCAGTTCTTC. Amino acids: CASSPGNNEQFF.

The V and J genes are TRBV16 and TRBJ1-1; TRBD1 agrees at 9 bases. The germline gives CDR1 KGHSY, CDR2 FQNENV. V shed 0 bases and J 4 bases; nucleotides not matched to a gene: 6. The CDR3 is 16 amino acids. CDR3 region: CASSQSPTGGSTEAFF. CDR3 bases: TGTGCCAGCAGCCAATCCCCGACAGGGGGATCCACTGAAGCTTTCTTT.

The CDR3 loop reads CASSLHPGTGIYGYTF. CDR3 nucleotide sequence: TGTGCCAGCAGCCTCCACCCCGGGACAGGGATCTATGGCTACACCTTC. The chain combines TRBV7-6 with TRBJ1-2; TRBD1 aligns across 9 bases. This CDR3 contains 16 residues. Germline V lookup: CDR1 SGHVS, CDR2 FNYEAQ. Unmatched junction bases numbered 11, after V lost 5 bases and J lost 4 bases. Full variable domain (outside the CDR3, taken from reference TRBV7-6 and TRBJ1-2): GAGVSQSPRYKVTKRGQDVALRCDPISGHVSLYWYRQALGQGPEFLTYFNYEAQQDKSGLPNDRFSAERPEGSISTLTIQRTEQRDSAMYRCASSLHPGTGIYGYTFGSGTRLTVV.

The sample holds one count of this clone. The V gene is TRBV6-1, the J gene TRBJ1-1, with D perhaps TRBD1 (5 bases). Trimming removed 4 bases at V and 7 bases at J, with 16 bases between. Germline CDR1 is MNHNS and CDR2 is SASEGT. The CDR3 is 14 amino acids. The CDR3 DNA follows: TGTGCCAGCAGTGGGGCCGGGACTCTGGGTGAAGCTTTCTTT. Translated: CASSGAGTLGEAFF.

The rearrangement uses TRBV5-6 and TRBJ2-5, with D possibly matching TRBD2 (6 bases). This CDR3 spans 16 amino acids. V lost 0 bases and J lost 2, with 14 bases in between. The germline CDR1 and CDR2 sequences are SGHDT and YYEEEE. The CDR3 spells CASSLVWGRRQETQYF. The CDR3 nucleotides read TGTGCCAGCAGCTTGGTGTGGGGGAGGAGGCAAGAGACCCAGTACTTC.

The CDR3 reads CASSLPTGLSTDTQYF. The CDR3 bases are TGTGCCAGCAGTTTACCAACAGGTCTTAGCACAGATACGCAGTATTTT. The V gene is TRBV28, the J gene TRBJ2-3; weak D call: TRBD1 (5 bases). Germline CDR1 reads MDHEN; CDR2 reads SYDVKM. V was clipped by 2 bases and J by 0 bases, with 12 bases between them. The CDR3 totals 16 residues.

The rearrangement joins TRBV28 to TRBJ1-5; 7 bases match TRBD1. V shed 6 bases, J shed 3 bases, and the junction held 5 bases outside the gene matches. This CDR3 region has 14 residues. Looked up from germline, CDR1 is MDHEN and CDR2 is SYDVKM. The CDR3: CASRTDRANQPQHF. CDR3 coding DNA: TGTGCCAGCAGAACAGACAGGGCCAATCAGCCCCAGCATTTT.

The chain carries TRBV9 and TRBJ2-5; D might be TRBD2 (6 bases). The CDR3 sequence is 15 residues long. Germline values: CDR1 SGDLS, CDR2 YYNGEE. Trimming left V 3 bases short and J 5 bases short, with 17 bases between. For the CDR3, the DNA is TGTGCCAGCAGCGAGACCGGGGGTTGGGGCGAGACCCAGTACTTC. It is translated as CASSETGGWGETQYF.

The genes are TRBV14 and TRBJ1-2, with 10 bases fitting TRBD1. Looked up from germline, CDR1 is SGHDN and CDR2 is FVKESK. This CDR3 has 14 amino acids. Unmatched junction bases numbered 5, after V lost 5 bases and J lost 5 bases. The DNA for the CDR3 is TGTGCCAGCAGCTACGGACAGGGGGTGTATGGCTACACCTTC. Its protein is CASSYGQGVYGYTF.

The genes are TRBV6-4 and TRBJ2-3; the D gene is possibly TRBD1 (6 bases). The CDR3 is 15 amino acids. Between the trimmed V and J ends, which lost 6 bases and 3 bases, there was a span of 16 bases. Germline-derived CDR1 and CDR2 are MRHNA and SNTAGT. Written as DNA, the CDR3 is TGTGCCAGCAGCGCAGGGGCCACGGGTACAGATACGCAGTATTTT. Residues: CASSAGATGTDTQYF.

This clone came up a few times. The CDR3 protein is CASSLVPEYPNEKLFF. The CDR3, as DNA: TGTGCCAGCAGCTTAGTCCCCGAGTACCCCAATGAAAAACTGTTTTTT. V and J are TRBV7-9 and TRBJ1-4, with no clear D. CDR1 is SEHNR, CDR2 FQNEAQ, per germline (reference sequence). This CDR3 spans 16 amino acids. Trimming took off 1 base at V and 5 bases at J, with 14 bases between the two ends. The full variable domain, its missing parts supplied by reference TRBV7-9 and TRBJ1-4, is DTGVSQNPRHKITKRGQNVTFRCDPISEHNRLYWYRQTLGQGPEFLTYFQNEAQLEKSRLLSDRFSAERPKGSFSTLEIQRTEQGDSAMYLCASSLVPEYPNEKLFFGSGTQLSVL.

The chain is built from TRBV7-6 and TRBJ1-5; D is unresolved. Trimming cost V 4 bases and J 10 bases, with 14 bases left between them. The CDR3 runs 13 residues. The germline V gene encodes CDR1 SGHVS and CDR2 FNYEAQ. As DNA, the CDR3 is TGTGCCAGCAGCTCCCCGGCGGACTATCCCCAGCATTTT. This gives the protein CASSSPADYPQHF. Based on the CDR3 plus reference TRBV7-6 and TRBJ1-5, the full variable domain is GAGVSQSPRYKVTKRGQDVALRCDPISGHVSLYWYRQALGQGPEFLTYFNYEAQQDKSGLPNDRFSAERPEGSISTLTIQRTEQRDSAMYRCASSSPADYPQHFGDGTRLSIL.

V usage is TRBV28 and J usage is TRBJ2-7, with 9 bases aligning to TRBD1. CDR3 size: 16 residues. Trimming at V came to 6 bases and at J to 4 bases, leaving 13 bases not matched to a gene. Germline CDR1 is MDHEN and CDR2 is SYDVKM. CDR3 sequence reads: CASRTGGRPLFYEQYF. CDR3 sequence (DNA): TGTGCCAGCAGAACAGGGGGCCGGCCGCTGTTTTACGAGCAGTACTTC.

This chain joins TRBV9 and TRBJ2-5; D possibly corresponds to TRBD1 (6 bases). This CDR3 is 15 amino acids long. V was cut by 3 bases and J by 2 bases, with 14 bases left in between. Germline CDR1 is SGDLS and CDR2 is YYNGEE. CDR3 amino acids: CASSDTGTIQETQYF. The CDR3 DNA is TGTGCCAGCAGCGACACAGGGACAATTCAAGAGACCCAGTACTTC.

This clone appeared a single time. As DNA, the CDR3 is TGTGCCACCAGCAGATCTGGACTAGCGGGGGCGCCGTCCCACGAGCAGTACTTC. Its protein is CATSRSGLAGAPSHEQYF. The genes are TRBV15 and TRBJ2-7, with 13 bases identical to TRBD2. V lost 2 bases to trimming and J lost 5 bases; unmatched junction nucleotides: 12. The CDR3 loop spans 18 amino acids. CDR1 is LNHNV and CDR2 is YYDKDF in the germline V gene (reference sequence). The whole variable domain, filled in from reference TRBV15 and TRBJ2-7, reads DAMVIQNPRYQVTQFGKPVTLSCSQTLNHNVMYWYQQKSSQAPKLLFHYYDKDFNNEADTPDNFQSRRPNTSFCFLDIRSPGLGDTAMYLCATSRSGLAGAPSHEQYFGPGTRLTVT.

This clone was found once. V and J are TRBV4-3 and TRBJ2-1; TRBD2 aligns across 12 bases. The CDR3 extends over 15 amino acids. The germline gives CDR1 LGHNA, CDR2 YSLEER. V was clipped by 1 base and J by 8 bases; unmatched bases: 3. The CDR3 DNA reads as TGCGCCAGCAGCCAAGGGACTAGCGGGATCGATGAGCAGTTCTTC. Its translation: CASSQGTSGIDEQFF.

The J gene is TRBJ1-2, the V gene TRBV23-1, with 7 positions matching TRBD1. TRBV23-1 qualifies as an ORF whose function is uncertain. The CDR3 covers 19 residues. V trimming: 0 bases; J trimming: 0 bases; junction bases outside the gene matches: 13. The DNA of the CDR3 is TGCGCCAGCAGTCAATCGAGGTATGGGGGGACAGAAGCTAACTATGGCTACACCTTC. This gives the protein CASSQSRYGGTEANYGYTF.

The chain's CDR3 is CASSEGGGAADTQYF. CDR3 nucleotides: TGTGCCAGCAGTGAAGGCGGGGGGGCGGCAGATACGCAGTATTTT. The rearrangement uses TRBV6-4 and TRBJ2-3; the match to TRBD2 covers 9 bases. CDR1 is MRHNA and CDR2 is SNTAGT in the germline V gene. V shed 3 bases, J shed 4 bases, and the junction held 5 bases outside the gene matches. The CDR3 length is 15 residues.

V usage is TRBV4-1 and J usage is TRBJ2-7; the match to TRBD1 covers 7 bases. In germline, CDR1 is MGHRA, CDR2 YSYEKL. The CDR3 consists of 15 residues. The V and J ends lost 4 bases and 6 bases, in that order; junction bases with no gene match: 12. The CDR3 DNA sequence: TGCGCCAGCAGCCCCCAACCGGGACAGCGAGGCGAGCAGTACTTC. Its translation: CASSPQPGQRGEQYF.

By proportion, this clone is medium-sized. The gene calls are TRBV4-3 and TRBJ1-5; D perhaps matches TRBD1 (5 bases). The germline V gene encodes CDR1 LGHNA and CDR2 YSLEER. The CDR3 runs 16 residues. V was shortened by 4 bases and J by 2 bases, with 15 bases between the two germline ends. The DNA for the CDR3 is TGCGCCAGCAGCCCGACTTGGGGGGAGGGCAATCAGCCCCAGCATTTT. Translating gives CASSPTWGEGNQPQHF.

The CDR3 DNA reads as TGTGCCTGGACCGGGGGGATAAGCTATGGCTACACCTTC. Protein: CAWTGGISYGYTF. This chain links TRBV30 with TRBJ1-2; possible D gene TRBD1, 5 bases. Germline V gene lookup returns CDR1 GTSNPN and CDR2 SVGIG (reference sequence). This CDR3 comprises 13 residues. Trimming pared 4 bases from V and 4 bases from J, leaving 13 bases between.

The chain uses TRBV10-2 and TRBJ1-1, with 8 nucleotides matching TRBD1. V trimming: 6 bases; J trimming: 5 bases; junction bases outside the gene matches: 5. The V gene's germline CDR1 is WSHSY and CDR2 SAAADI. The CDR3 totals 13 residues. Here the CDR3 reads CASSNRGITEAFF. As DNA, the CDR3 is TGCGCCAGCAGCAACAGGGGGATTACTGAAGCTTTCTTT.

V and J are TRBV11-2 and TRBJ2-6; the match to TRBD1 covers 8 bases. This CDR3 is 18 amino acids long. The junction had 7 bases not matched to a gene; V was cut back by 1 base and J by 2 bases. Germline CDR1 is SGHAT and CDR2 is FQNNGV. Here the CDR3 DNA reads TGTGCCAGCAGCTTAGGGACAGGGAGTTTGGCTGGGGCCAACGTCCTGACTTTC. Encoded protein: CASSLGTGSLAGANVLTF.

V and J are TRBV27 and TRBJ1-2, with D hard to call. The V end was cut by 5 bases, the J end by 6 bases, with 13 bases between. This CDR3 is 13 amino acids long. Germline lookup yields CDR1 MNHEY and CDR2 SMNVEV (reference sequence). CDR3 region: CASSREGLDGYTF. The CDR3 DNA reads as TGTGCCAGCAGTCGGGAGGGTCTGGATGGCTACACCTTC.

This chain uses TRBV13 with TRBJ2-3; no definite D call. The ends were cut back, 5 bases at V and 0 bases at J, with 12 bases in the middle. CDR3 size: 15 residues. Germline CDR1 and CDR2: PRHDT and FYEKMQ (reference sequence). CDR3 region: CASSVRRESTDTQYF. Written as DNA, the CDR3 is TGTGCCAGCAGCGTCCGTCGCGAAAGCACAGATACGCAGTATTTT.

The chain joins TRBV20-1 to TRBJ2-7; D gene ambiguous. Germline values: CDR1 DFQATT, CDR2 SNEGSKA (reference sequence). Trimming shortened V by 6 bases and J by 3 bases, and 9 bases separated the two germline ends. The CDR3 runs 11 residues. The CDR3 sequence is CSALDGYEQYF. The CDR3 DNA reads as TGCAGTGCCCTAGACGGCTACGAGCAGTACTTC.

Details on this clone: The sample contains more than one DNA sequence encoding this CDR3. The chain links TRBV28 to TRBJ1-1; D is possibly TRBD1 (5 bases). Germline V gives CDR1 MDHEN, CDR2 SYDVKM. The CDR3 sequence is 13 residues long. The V gene lost 2 bases and the J gene lost 6 bases, with 10 bases spanning the gap. The DNA of the CDR3 is TGTGCCAGCAGTTTAAGCGGGGGGGCTGAAGCTTTCTTT. Translated: CASSLSGGAEAFF.